Presented here are 23 T cell receptor beta chains from one specimen sequenced in a study of technical replicates of blood from a handful of donors. This table comes from immunoSEQ multiplex PCR, and its TCRdb copy is limited to in-frame clones, with some not included. This sample yields about 68,000 clones, of which less than 98% are seen a single time; more than 0.25% belongs to the top ten. Sequenced: T cells isolated from PBMCs. The receptors shown here come from a human donor in good health.

The chain has TRBV2 and TRBJ2-2; 9 bases are a match to TRBD1. Germline trimming cut 6 bases from V and 8 bases from J; bases unmatched to any gene: 10. Germline lookup yields CDR1 SNHLY and CDR2 FYNNEI. The CDR3 is made up of 15 amino acids. The CDR3 spells CASRQGQGVRGELFF. CDR3 DNA sequence: TGTGCCAGCAGGCAGGGACAGGGAGTGAGAGGGGAGCTGTTTTTT.

In regard to this clone: At the DNA level, this CDR3 is encoded by other sequences in the same sample as well. CDR3 loop: CASSSQGDTEAFF. In DNA, the CDR3 is TGCGCCAGCAGCTCCCAGGGGGACACTGAAGCTTTCTTT. The chain employs TRBV5-1 and TRBJ1-1; TRBD1 aligns across 7 bases. CDR1 and CDR2 from the germline V gene are SGHRS and YFSETQ. V lost 3 bases, J lost 3 bases, and 2 bases stayed unmatched. The CDR3 loop spans 13 amino acids.

The CDR3: CAILEADTQYF. The CDR3, as DNA: TGTGCCATCCTGGAGGCAGATACGCAGTATTTT. The genes are TRBV10-3 and TRBJ2-3; a weak D match, TRBD2 (5 bases). V lost 8 bases and J 4 bases, leaving 7 bases between the germline ends. This CDR3 contains 11 residues. CDR1 and CDR2 from the germline V gene are ENHRY and SYGVKD.

The rearrangement uses TRBV14 and TRBJ1-1; D might be TRBD1 (5 bases). Germline lookup yields CDR1 SGHDN and CDR2 FVKESK. The CDR3 consists of 13 residues. The germline V and J ends were trimmed by 2 bases and 12 bases, with 16 bases remaining between them. CDR3 coding DNA: TGTGCCAGCAGCCAATTTATTGGGGCAAGGACTTTCTTT. It encodes CASSQFIGARTFF.

This clone appeared a single time. CDR3 sequence (DNA): TGTGCCAGCAGTCAAGCGGGAGGGGCATACGAGCAGTACTTC. As protein: CASSQAGGAYEQYF. This chain connects TRBV27 to TRBJ2-7; TRBD2 matches 10 bases. V shed 5 bases and J 4 bases; nucleotides not matched to a gene: 5. This CDR3 contains 14 residues. Germline CDR1 is MNHEY and CDR2 is SMNVEV (reference sequence).

V is TRBV27 and J is TRBJ2-7; 11 positions agree with TRBD1. Germline CDR1 reads MNHEY; CDR2 reads SMNVEV (reference sequence). V was pared by 3 bases and J by 2 bases, with 3 bases of the junction left unmatched. The CDR3 covers 15 residues. CDR3 in amino acids: CASSFWDRGTYEQYF. CDR3 in DNA: TGTGCCAGCAGTTTCTGGGACAGGGGGACCTACGAGCAGTACTTC.

V is TRBV14 and J is TRBJ1-1; D unclear. Trimming pared 1 base from V and 4 bases from J, leaving 7 bases between. Germline CDR1 SGHDN, CDR2 FVKESK. This CDR3 is built from 13 residues. CDR3 DNA sequence: TGTGCCAGCAGCCAAGTTGCCAGCACTGAAGCTTTCTTT. Translation: CASSQVASTEAFF.

The rearrangement links TRBV9 to TRBJ2-3; 13 bases are a match to TRBD2. The germline V gene has CDR1 SGDLS and CDR2 YYNGEE. CDR3 length: 16 amino acids. V shed 3 bases, J shed 3 bases, and the junction held 4 bases outside the gene matches. CDR3 DNA sequence: TGTGCCAGCAGCGCGGGACTAGCGGGATTTACAGATACGCAGTATTTT. Translating gives CASSAGLAGFTDTQYF.

This chain uses TRBV6-1 with TRBJ2-7, with D unclear. CDR3 length: 10 residues. Between the trimmed V and J ends, which lost 5 bases and 4 bases, there was a span of 3 bases. CDR1 and CDR2 (germline): MNHNS, SASEGT. CDR3 amino acids: CASSYYEQYF. In DNA, the CDR3 is TGTGCCAGCAGTTATTACGAGCAGTACTTC.

This chain joins TRBV27 and TRBJ2-2; D is possibly TRBD1 (5 bases). The CDR3 covers 16 residues. With 2 bases removed from V and 0 bases from J, the gap between germline ends came to 10 bases. CDR1 and CDR2 (germline): MNHEY, SMNVEV (reference sequence). CDR3 amino acids: CASSLRGHSNTGELFF. The CDR3 DNA reads as TGTGCCAGCAGTTTAAGAGGACACTCGAACACCGGGGAGCTGTTTTTT.

This chain joins TRBV4-1 and TRBJ2-3, with a weak D call TRBD1 (5 bases). This CDR3 region has 14 residues. V dropped 3 bases and J dropped 11 bases, with 18 bases sitting between them. From germline, CDR1 is MGHRA and CDR2 YSYEKL. CDR3: CASSQPGSYRGQYF. DNA of the CDR3: TGCGCCAGCAGCCAGCCAGGGTCGTACAGAGGGCAGTATTTT.

The chain joins TRBV11-3 to TRBJ2-7; D gene uncertain. V dropped 4 bases and J dropped 3 bases, with 4 bases sitting between them. Looked up from germline, CDR1 is SGHNT and CDR2 is YENEEA. This CDR3 spans 11 amino acids. The CDR3 spells CASSSSYEQYF. CDR3 nucleotide sequence: TGTGCCAGCAGCTCCAGCTACGAGCAGTACTTC.

The rearrangement links TRBV5-4 to TRBJ1-5, with D possibly matching TRBD1 (5 bases). Germline CDR1 is SGHNT and CDR2 is YYREEE (reference sequence). This CDR3 spans 14 amino acids. Between the trimmed V and J ends, which lost 2 bases and 7 bases, there was a span of 13 bases. In DNA, the CDR3 is TGTGCCAGCAGCTTCGGGGGGGAAGGGCAGCCCCAGCATTTT. This encodes CASSFGGEGQPQHF.

The chain uses TRBV6-5 and TRBJ1-3; D possibly corresponds to TRBD1 (5 bases). Trimming left V 5 bases short and J 0 bases short, with 11 bases between. CDR3 size: 15 residues. In germline, CDR1 is MNHEY, CDR2 SVGAGI. The CDR3 protein is CASSNQGISGNTIYF. The CDR3 nucleotides are TGTGCCAGCAGTAACCAGGGTATCTCTGGAAACACCATATATTTT.

As for this clone: The junction departs from the called germline gene at one end, perhaps through a read error. The CDR3 coding sequence is TGCGCCAGCGGAGAACAGGGACACTTTCTGCTTTTT. Its protein product is CASGEQGHFLLF. The rearrangement links TRBV5-1 to TRBJ2-2, with D possibly being TRBD1 (6 bases). The CDR3 has 12 residues. Germline V gene data show CDR1 as SGHRS and CDR2 as YFSETQ.

The chain recombines TRBV30 with TRBJ1-1, with D perhaps matching TRBD1 (6 bases). From germline, CDR1 is GTSNPN and CDR2 SVGIG (reference sequence). Trimming cost V 3 bases and J 2 bases, with 19 bases left between them. The CDR3 runs to 16 residues. CDR3: CAWRSSGDFRNTEAFF. For the CDR3, the DNA is TGTGCCTGGAGATCTTCAGGGGATTTTAGAAACACTGAAGCTTTCTTT.

The chain carries TRBV9 and TRBJ2-1; maybe TRBD2 (5 bases). Trimming took off 0 bases at V and 6 bases at J, with 10 bases between the two ends. The CDR3 is 14 residues long. Looked up from germline, CDR1 is SGDLS and CDR2 is YYNGEE. The CDR3 loop reads CASSVGGSRNEQFF. CDR3 coding DNA: TGTGCCAGCAGCGTAGGAGGGTCCCGCAATGAGCAGTTCTTC.

The V call is TRBV10-3, the J call TRBJ2-7; no definite D call. The CDR3 runs 15 residues. The V and J ends lost 3 bases and 5 bases respectively, with 17 bases between them. Germline V gene sequence: CDR1 ENHRY, CDR2 SYGVKD. The CDR3 coding sequence is TGTGCCATCAGTGACCCCGCTAGACCTGACGACGAGCAGTACTTC. This codes for CAISDPARPDDEQYF.

The rearrangement uses TRBV6-6 and TRBJ1-5, with 7 bases lining up with TRBD1. The V gene end was trimmed by 7 bases and the J gene end by 7 bases; junction bases not matched to a gene: 7. This CDR3 spans 13 amino acids. CDR1 and CDR2 from the germline V gene are MNHNY and SVGAGI (reference sequence). CDR3 in amino acids: CASTPTGQQPQHF. The CDR3 DNA reads as TGTGCCAGCACCCCGACAGGGCAGCAGCCCCAGCATTTT.

The chain uses TRBV18 and TRBJ2-1; 8 nucleotides line up with TRBD1. Germline V gene lookup returns CDR1 KGHSH and CDR2 LQKENI. Trimming removed 8 bases from V and 3 bases from J; junction bases left unmatched: 6. The CDR3 covers 14 residues. As DNA, the CDR3 is TGTGCCAGCAGCATCACAGGGGGCTACAATGAGCAGTTCTTC. Residues: CASSITGGYNEQFF.

The chain carries TRBV6-5 and TRBJ2-2; TRBD2 aligns across 11 bases. J lost 6 bases, V lost 5 bases, and 5 bases had no gene match. The CDR3 is 15 amino acids. Germline CDR1 is MNHEY and CDR2 is SVGAGI. CDR3 sequence (DNA): TGTGCCAGCAGTACTAGCGGGAGTCCCCCCGGGGAGCTGTTTTTT. It yields the protein CASSTSGSPPGELFF.

Only one count was recorded for this clone. The CDR3 coding sequence is TGTGCCAGCAGCCCACGCGAGTTCGGCGGATACACTGAAGCTTTCTTT. Protein: CASSPREFGGYTEAFF. V is TRBV7-9 and J is TRBJ1-1; D not certain. V was pared by 5 bases and J by 3 bases, with 19 bases between. The CDR3 runs 16 residues. CDR1 is SEHNR and CDR2 is FQNEAQ in the germline V gene (reference sequence).

This clone was observed a handful of times. The chain combines TRBV6-5 with TRBJ1-3; 7 nucleotides agree with TRBD1. The CDR3 extends over 13 amino acids. The V and J ends lost 5 bases and 8 bases, in that order; junction bases with no gene match: 6. The germline CDR1 and CDR2 sequences are MNHEY and SVGAGI. CDR3 residues: CASSRQGSHTIYF. Written as DNA, the CDR3 is TGTGCCAGCAGTCGACAGGGTTCACACACCATATATTTT.